This T cell receptor beta chain was identified in a study of cytomegalovirus exposure and HLA in healthy donors. Study at large: Early release data held tens of millions of unique TCRs from HLA-typed donors. Overall study results and limits: The study flagged about 150 TCR beta chains as cytomegalovirus-associated.

Germline lookup yields CDR1 SGHTA and CDR2 FQGNSA. CDR3 length equals 16 residues. V was pared by 6 bases and J by 1 base, with 18 bases between. PCR was performed using 60 Vbeta and 13 Jbeta primers. Profiling relied on immunoSEQ multiplex PCR, and the TCRdb table lists in-frame clones only, not all of them. The sample lists under 300,000 clones, approximately 84% occurring once. Worth noting for this clone: The target antigen is unknown.

The origin of this receptor is a woman in her forties in good health and CMV-seropositive. The chain couples TRBV7-2 to TRBJ1-1; no firm D call. Sequencing used PBMCs. This CDR3 reads CASRPEGGRANTEAFF. For the CDR3, the DNA is TGTGCCAGCAGACCAGAGGGCGGACGGGCGAACACTGAAGCTTTCTTT.